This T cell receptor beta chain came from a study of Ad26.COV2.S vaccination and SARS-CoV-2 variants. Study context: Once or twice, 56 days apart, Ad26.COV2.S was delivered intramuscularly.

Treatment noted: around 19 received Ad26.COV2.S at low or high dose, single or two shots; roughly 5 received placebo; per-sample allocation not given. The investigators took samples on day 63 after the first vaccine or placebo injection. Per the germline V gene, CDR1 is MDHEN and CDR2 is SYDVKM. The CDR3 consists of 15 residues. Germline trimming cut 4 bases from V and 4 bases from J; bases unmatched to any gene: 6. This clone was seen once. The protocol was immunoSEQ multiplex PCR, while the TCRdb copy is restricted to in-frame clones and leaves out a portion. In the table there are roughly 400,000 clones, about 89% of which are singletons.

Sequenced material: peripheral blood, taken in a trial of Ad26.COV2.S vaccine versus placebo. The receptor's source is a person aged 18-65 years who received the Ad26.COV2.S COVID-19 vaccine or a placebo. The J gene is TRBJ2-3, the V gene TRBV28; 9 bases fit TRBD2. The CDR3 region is CASSSPSSGADTQYF. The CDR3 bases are TGTGCCAGCAGTTCCCCCTCTAGCGGGGCAGATACGCAGTATTTT.